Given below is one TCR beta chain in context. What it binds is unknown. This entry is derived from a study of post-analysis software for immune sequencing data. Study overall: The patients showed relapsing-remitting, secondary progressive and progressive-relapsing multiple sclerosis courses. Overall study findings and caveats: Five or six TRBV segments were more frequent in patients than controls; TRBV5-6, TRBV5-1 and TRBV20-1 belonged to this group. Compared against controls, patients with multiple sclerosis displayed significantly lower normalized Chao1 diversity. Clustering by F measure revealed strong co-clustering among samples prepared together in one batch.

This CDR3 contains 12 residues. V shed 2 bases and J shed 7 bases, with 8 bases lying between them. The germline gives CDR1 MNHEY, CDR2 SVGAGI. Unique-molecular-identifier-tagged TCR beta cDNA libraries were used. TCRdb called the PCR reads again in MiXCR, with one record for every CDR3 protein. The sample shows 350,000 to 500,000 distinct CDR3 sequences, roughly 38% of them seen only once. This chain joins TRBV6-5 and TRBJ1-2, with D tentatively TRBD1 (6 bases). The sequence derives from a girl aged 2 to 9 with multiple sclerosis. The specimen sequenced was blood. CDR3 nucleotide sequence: TGTGCCAGCAGTTACGGACAGAGTGGCTACACCTTC. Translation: CASSYGQSGYTF.